A single sample is the source of the 28 T cell receptor beta chains below, sequenced in a study of blood T cell repertoires in COVID-19. Sequencing was performed with immunoSEQ multiplex PCR; in TCRdb, only in-frame clones are kept and a portion is missing. Here the sample spans more than 60,000 clones, about 84% being singletons. The source material was peripheral blood. The receptors here all came from a human donor in a cohort sampled during active COVID-19.

The CDR3 sequence is CASSVSGGASDTQYF. CDR3 DNA sequence: TGTGCCAGCAGCGTTAGCGGGGGGGCCTCAGATACGCAGTATTTT. The V and J genes are TRBV9 and TRBJ2-3, with 11 nucleotides matching TRBD2. CDR1 is SGDLS and CDR2 is YYNGEE in the germline V gene. The CDR3 is made up of 15 amino acids. The V gene end was trimmed by 2 bases and the J gene end by 4 bases; junction bases not matched to a gene: 3.

This rearrangement joins TRBV5-5 to TRBJ2-5; D possibly corresponds to TRBD2 (5 bases). V lost 4 bases to trimming and J lost 3 bases, with 10 bases between them. The CDR3 has 13 residues. In germline, CDR1 is SGHKS, CDR2 YYEKEE (reference sequence). The CDR3 loop is CASSPTGEETQYF. The CDR3 DNA sequence: TGTGCCAGCAGCCCCACCGGGGAAGAGACCCAGTACTTC.

The chain has TRBV2 and TRBJ2-7, with TRBD1 identical over 7 bases. Losses at the gene ends were 6 bases for V and 6 bases for J; bases not matched to a gene: 14. Germline values: CDR1 SNHLY, CDR2 FYNNEI. The CDR3 is made up of 15 amino acids. The DNA for the CDR3 is TGTGCCAGCAGCCTCGAGGGACAGTCTTTTCGCGAGCAGTACTTC. It yields the protein CASSLEGQSFREQYF.

The rearrangement joins TRBV11-2 to TRBJ1-6; D unclear. The CDR3 sequence is 13 residues long. Looked up from germline, CDR1 is SGHAT and CDR2 is FQNNGV. Trimming stripped 5 bases from V and 15 bases from J, with 17 bases between. CDR3 nucleotide sequence: TGTGCCAGCAGCCCGCACCAAGTTTCGGTCCTCCACTTT. Translation gives CASSPHQVSVLHF.

This chain links TRBV19 with TRBJ1-5; D is perhaps TRBD1 (6 bases). The CDR3 runs to 15 residues. The germline V gene encodes CDR1 LNHDA and CDR2 SQIVND (reference sequence). V shed 5 bases and J shed 0 bases, with 11 bases lying between them. The CDR3 sequence is CASSVGQISNQPQHF. The CDR3 DNA sequence: TGTGCCAGTAGTGTCGGACAGATTAGCAATCAGCCCCAGCATTTT.

The chain carries TRBV3-1 (or the pseudogene TRBV3-2) and TRBJ2-5; 12 bases line up with TRBD2. With 8 bases clipped from V and 5 bases from J, the junction kept 9 bases outside the gene matches. Germline CDR1 LGHDT, CDR2 YNNKEL (reference sequence). CDR3 length equals 15 residues. Written as DNA, the CDR3 is TGTGCCAGCGCCCTCTGGACTAGCGGGAAGGAGACCCAGTACTTC. Protein: CASALWTSGKETQYF.

V gene TRBV3-1 (or the pseudogene TRBV3-2) combines with J gene TRBJ1-1, with 7 bases that match TRBD1. This CDR3 has 14 amino acids. Trimming took 4 bases from V and 6 from J; bases not matched to a gene: 8. Germline loops: CDR1 LGHDT, CDR2 YNNKEL (reference sequence). CDR3 coding DNA: TGTGCCAGCAGCCCGCTGTTCGGACAGGCTGAAGCTTTCTTT. As protein: CASSPLFGQAEAFF.

This sequence joins TRBV7-9 and TRBJ2-3; a possible D gene is TRBD2 (5 bases). The CDR3 contains 14 residues. Trimming left V 5 bases short and J 2 bases short, with 11 bases between. Germline-derived CDR1 and CDR2 are SEHNR and FQNEAQ (reference sequence). The CDR3 loop reads CASSGVGVTDTQYF. CDR3 coding DNA: TGTGCCAGCAGCGGGGTCGGGGTCACAGATACGCAGTATTTT.

A few counts support this clone. J is TRBJ2-7 and V is TRBV7-6; 9 bases fit TRBD1. The V gene end was trimmed by 5 bases and the J gene end by 5 bases; junction bases not matched to a gene: 7. CDR3 length: 14 amino acids. Germline V gene lookup returns CDR1 SGHVS and CDR2 FNYEAQ. The CDR3 is CASSRDRAVHEQYF. CDR3 in DNA: TGTGCCAGCAGCCGGGACAGGGCAGTACACGAGCAGTACTTC.

This chain connects TRBV6-6 to TRBJ2-3; 10 bases are a match to TRBD2. V was clipped by 2 bases and J by 5 bases; unmatched bases: 7. The CDR3 runs to 16 residues. Germline V gene data show CDR1 as MNHNY and CDR2 as SVGAGI (reference sequence). The CDR3 loop reads CASSYQLLAGKDTQYF. The DNA of the CDR3 is TGTGCCAGCAGTTACCAACTACTAGCGGGGAAAGATACGCAGTATTTT.

V gene TRBV9 combines with J gene TRBJ1-2, with 7 bases fitting TRBD1. The J segment lost 4 bases and the V segment lost 2 bases, leaving 14 bases of the junction unmatched. The length of the CDR3 is 17 residues. Germline lookup yields CDR1 SGDLS and CDR2 YYNGEE. CDR3 residues: CASSVSPTGTSPYGYTF. CDR3 bases: TGTGCCAGCAGCGTCTCTCCGACAGGGACTTCCCCCTATGGCTACACCTTC.

The genes are TRBV4-1 and TRBJ1-1; D possibly corresponds to TRBD1 (5 bases). The V and J ends lost 0 bases and 9 bases respectively, with 11 bases between them. Germline values: CDR1 MGHRA, CDR2 YSYEKL. The CDR3 length is 13 residues. This CDR3 reads CASSQDQGLQAFF. The CDR3, as DNA: TGCGCCAGCAGCCAAGATCAGGGACTACAAGCTTTCTTT.

This clone was observed a single time. The chain recombines TRBV5-1 with TRBJ1-3; D remains ambiguous. Trimming took 0 bases from V and 2 from J, leaving 12 bases between them. In germline, CDR1 is SGHRS, CDR2 YFSETQ. This CDR3 comprises 16 residues. This chain's CDR3 is CASSLVSAGTGNTIYF. CDR3 in DNA: TGCGCCAGCAGCTTGGTCTCCGCGGGAACTGGAAACACCATATATTTT. The variable domain in full, completed from reference TRBV5-1 and TRBJ1-3, reads KAGVTQTPRYLIKTRGQQVTLSCSPISGHRSVSWYQQTPGQGLQFLFEYFSETQRNKGNFPGRFSGRQFSNSRSEMNVSTLELGDSALYLCASSLVSAGTGNTIYFGEGSWLTVV.

The CDR3 coding sequence is TGCGCCAGCACCCGGGGGGCCGGGACAGGGGGCGCAGGTGAAAAACTGTTTTTT. Translating it yields CASTRGAGTGGAGEKLFF. The J gene is TRBJ1-4, the V gene TRBV5-1, with 12 nucleotides matching TRBD1. The J segment lost 7 bases and the V segment lost 6 bases, leaving 16 bases of the junction unmatched. The CDR3 extends over 18 amino acids. Germline V gene data show CDR1 as SGHRS and CDR2 as YFSETQ. The complete variable domain, with remaining parts taken from reference TRBV5-1 and TRBJ1-4, reads KAGVTQTPRYLIKTRGQQVTLSCSPISGHRSVSWYQQTPGQGLQFLFEYFSETQRNKGNFPGRFSGRQFSNSRSEMNVSTLELGDSALYLCASTRGAGTGGAGEKLFFGSGTQLSVL.

The chain uses TRBV6-1 and TRBJ2-1; 10 bases line up with TRBD2. Trimming at V came to 0 bases and at J to 4 bases, leaving 6 bases not matched to a gene. Germline V gene sequence: CDR1 MNHNS, CDR2 SASEGT. This CDR3 is 17 amino acids long. This CDR3 reads CASSEALPSGGYNEQFF. The CDR3 DNA reads as TGTGCCAGCAGTGAAGCGCTTCCTAGCGGGGGATACAATGAGCAGTTCTTC.

The chain has TRBV6-1 and TRBJ1-1, with D unresolved. This CDR3 spans 17 amino acids. V was shortened by 0 bases and J by 0 bases, with 14 bases between the two germline ends. Germline V gene lookup returns CDR1 MNHNS and CDR2 SASEGT. CDR3 sequence (DNA): TGTGCCAGCAGTGAAGCGCTTTCGGGTGATATGAACACTGAAGCTTTCTTT. Residues: CASSEALSGDMNTEAFF.

The rearrangement uses TRBV5-1 and TRBJ1-3; the D gene is possibly TRBD1 (5 bases). Germline V gene sequence: CDR1 SGHRS, CDR2 YFSETQ. V was clipped by 0 bases and J by 3 bases, with 10 bases between them. There are 15 residues in the CDR3. The CDR3 sequence is CASSLDGGLGNTIYF. The CDR3 DNA sequence: TGCGCCAGCAGCTTGGATGGGGGACTTGGAAACACCATATATTTT.

The V gene is TRBV5-4, the J gene TRBJ2-7, with 14 bases identical to TRBD2. Unmatched junction bases numbered 5, after V lost 4 bases and J lost 2 bases. Germline assignment: CDR1 SGHNT and CDR2 YYREEE (reference sequence). The CDR3 sequence is 16 residues long. The CDR3 loop is CASSTGTSGGPYEQYF. DNA of the CDR3: TGTGCCAGCAGCACAGGGACTAGCGGGGGACCCTACGAGCAGTACTTC. Complete variable domain (other parts from reference TRBV5-4 and TRBJ2-7): ETGVTQSPTHLIKTRGQQVTLRCSSQSGHNTVSWYQQALGQGPQFIFQYYREEENGRGNFPPRFSGLQFPNYSSELNVNALELDDSALYLCASSTGTSGGPYEQYFGPGTRLTVT.

The rearrangement joins TRBV5-1 to TRBJ2-5, with 9 bases lining up with TRBD2. The CDR3 extends over 17 amino acids. The germline V gene has CDR1 SGHRS and CDR2 YFSETQ. Losses at the gene ends were 0 bases for V and 7 bases for J; bases not matched to a gene: 13. The chain's CDR3 is CASSLEARAGGPTTQYF. CDR3 sequence (DNA): TGCGCCAGCAGCTTGGAGGCTCGAGCGGGGGGACCCACGACCCAGTACTTC.

V gene TRBV7-3 combines with J gene TRBJ2-3; 7 nucleotides align to TRBD2. This CDR3 is built from 17 residues. Per germline, CDR1 SGHTA and CDR2 FQGTGA. J was trimmed by 2 bases and V by 1 base; bases with no gene match: 9. The CDR3: CASSLNPLAFVTDTQYF. CDR3 bases: TGTGCCAGCAGCTTAAACCCACTAGCGTTCGTCACAGATACGCAGTATTTT.

This clone was counted ten times or more. The chain carries TRBV6-6 and TRBJ1-3; maybe TRBD1 (5 bases). Germline loops: CDR1 MNHNY, CDR2 SVGAGI (reference sequence). V lost 11 bases and J 2 bases, leaving 13 bases between the germline ends. The CDR3 covers 13 residues. The CDR3 loop is CAAQTATGNTIYF. As DNA, the CDR3 is TGTGCCGCACAGACAGCGACTGGAAACACCATATATTTT.

This clone was counted a few times. The chain combines TRBV16 with TRBJ1-3, with TRBD1 matching 7 bases. Germline CDR1 and CDR2: KGHSY and FQNENV. The V gene end was trimmed by 0 bases and the J gene end by 2 bases; junction bases not matched to a gene: 7. The CDR3 is made up of 17 amino acids. The chain's CDR3 is CASSQSTYRGPGNTIYF. The DNA for the CDR3 is TGTGCCAGCAGCCAATCAACCTACAGGGGTCCTGGAAACACCATATATTTT.

The V call is TRBV6-5, the J call TRBJ2-7; 9 bases match TRBD1. V dropped 5 bases and J dropped 3; count of bases not matched to a gene: 8. The CDR3 length is 15 residues. Germline lookup yields CDR1 MNHEY and CDR2 SVGAGI. Written as DNA, the CDR3 is TGTGCCAGCAGTAACCCGGGACAGGGTGGCTACGAGCAGTACTTC. Amino acid sequence: CASSNPGQGGYEQYF.

The chain links TRBV2 to TRBJ2-4; 8 bases line up with TRBD1. This CDR3 is built from 15 residues. CDR1 is SNHLY, CDR2 FYNNEI, per germline. V trimming: 8 bases; J trimming: 2 bases; junction bases outside the gene matches: 8. The CDR3 loop is CASGTGISSKNIQYF. The CDR3 DNA follows: TGTGCCAGCGGGACAGGAATTTCTTCCAAAAACATTCAGTACTTC.

The chain has TRBV6-5 and TRBJ2-7, with D perhaps matching TRBD1 (6 bases). Trimming shortened V by 0 bases and J by 2 bases, and 8 bases separated the two germline ends. Germline-derived CDR1 and CDR2 are MNHEY and SVGAGI. This CDR3 region has 14 residues. CDR3 protein: CASSYSGTTYEQYF. CDR3 DNA: TGTGCCAGCAGTTACTCGGGGACAACCTACGAGCAGTACTTC.

This clone is a singleton in its sample. The rearrangement joins TRBV4-2 to TRBJ2-3; TRBD2 matches at 11 bases. The length of the CDR3 is 19 residues. Germline CDR1 reads LGHNA; CDR2 reads YNFKEQ. Unmatched junction bases numbered 8, after V lost 0 bases and J lost 0 bases. The CDR3 protein is CASSQDPSGGPRSTDTQYF. The CDR3 region has the DNA TGTGCCAGCAGCCAAGATCCTAGCGGGGGGCCGCGCAGCACAGATACGCAGTATTTT.

The chain carries TRBV5-1 and TRBJ2-2, with D perhaps TRBD2 (6 bases). Germline CDR1 reads SGHRS; CDR2 reads YFSETQ. The V end lost 6 bases, the J end lost 6 bases, and 12 bases lay between the germline ends. The CDR3 contains 13 residues. For the CDR3, the DNA is TGCGCCAGCACCCGACTAGTCGCCGGGGAGCTGTTTTTT. This encodes CASTRLVAGELFF.

In this sample, this clone turned up a few times. The chain joins TRBV7-2 to TRBJ2-3; 10 bases are a match to TRBD2. Germline CDR1 and CDR2: SGHTA and FQGNSA. The CDR3 is 17 residues long. Trimming took 1 base from V and 4 from J; bases not matched to a gene: 8. The CDR3 region is CASSLGVAGGRADTQYF. Written as DNA, the CDR3 is TGTGCCAGCAGCTTAGGGGTAGCGGGGGGTAGGGCAGATACGCAGTATTTT.